This T cell receptor (beta chain) appears in the sequencing data of a study of identical twins. The CDR3 is made up of 16 amino acids. Germline V gives CDR1 SGHDT, CDR2 YYEEEE. V gave up 2 bases and J gave up 0 bases, with 12 bases separating them. Findings of the study overall: Beta out-of-frame twin sharing showed a weaker excess.

This clonotype appeared a few times. Antigen: not known. One entry per CDR3 protein results from TCRdb running MiXCR on the 5' RACE reads. The sample gives 650,000 to 750,000 distinct CDR3 sequences, 20% to 25% of which show up once; about 4.3% is in the top ten. These same data were also listed under a study on T cells expressing NK-cell markers. As that report states: Sorted CD3+CD56+NKG2C+, CD3+CD56+NKG2C- and CD3+CD56-NKG2C+ T cells supplied TCR beta repertoires. In the group of eight sequenced donors, seven were HCMV-seropositive and one was seronegative. The CD3+CD56-NKG2C+ fraction of a handful of donors was likewise dominated by these clonotypes.

Sequencing was carried out using PBMCs. The chain has TRBV5-6 and TRBJ2-1; D gene uncertain. This receptor was obtained from a young woman in good health. The CDR3 is CASSLLGRSSYNEQFF. The CDR3 DNA is TGTGCCAGCAGCTTACTCGGGCGGAGCTCCTACAATGAGCAGTTCTTC.